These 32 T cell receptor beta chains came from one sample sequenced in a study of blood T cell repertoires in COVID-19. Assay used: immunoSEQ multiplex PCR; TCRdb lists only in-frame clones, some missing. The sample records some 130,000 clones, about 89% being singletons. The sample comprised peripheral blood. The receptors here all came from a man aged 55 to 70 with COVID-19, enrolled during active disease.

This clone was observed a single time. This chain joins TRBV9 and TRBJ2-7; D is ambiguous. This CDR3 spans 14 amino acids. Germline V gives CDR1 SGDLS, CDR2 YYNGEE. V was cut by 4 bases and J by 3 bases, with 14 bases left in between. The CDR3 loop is CASSPRSLFYEQYF. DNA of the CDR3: TGTGCCAGCAGCCCCCGAAGCCTATTCTACGAGCAGTACTTC.

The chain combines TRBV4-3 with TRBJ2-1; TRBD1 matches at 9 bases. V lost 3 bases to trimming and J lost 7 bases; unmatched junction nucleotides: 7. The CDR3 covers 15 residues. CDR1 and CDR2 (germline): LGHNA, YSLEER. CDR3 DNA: TGCGCCAGCAGCCATCCGGGACAGGGAATTAATGAGCAGTTCTTC. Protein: CASSHPGQGINEQFF.

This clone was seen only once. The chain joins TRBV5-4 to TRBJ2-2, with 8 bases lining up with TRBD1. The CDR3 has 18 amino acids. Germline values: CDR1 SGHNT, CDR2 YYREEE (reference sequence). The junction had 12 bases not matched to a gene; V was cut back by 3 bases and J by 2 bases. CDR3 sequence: CASSYKIGQGSNTGELFF. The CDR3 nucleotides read TGTGCCAGCAGCTATAAAATCGGACAGGGTTCAAACACCGGGGAGCTGTTTTTT.

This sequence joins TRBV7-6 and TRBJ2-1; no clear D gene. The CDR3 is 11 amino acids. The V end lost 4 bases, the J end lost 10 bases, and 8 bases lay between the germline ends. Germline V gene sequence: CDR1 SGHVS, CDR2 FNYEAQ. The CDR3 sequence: CASSSGSEQFF. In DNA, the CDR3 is TGTGCCAGCAGCTCAGGAAGCGAGCAGTTCTTC.

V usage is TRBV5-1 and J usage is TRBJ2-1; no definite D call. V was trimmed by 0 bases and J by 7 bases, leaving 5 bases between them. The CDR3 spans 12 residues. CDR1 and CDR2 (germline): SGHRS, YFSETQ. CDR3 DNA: TGCGCCAGCAGCTTGGGCGGAAATGAGCAGTTCTTC. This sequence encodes CASSLGGNEQFF.

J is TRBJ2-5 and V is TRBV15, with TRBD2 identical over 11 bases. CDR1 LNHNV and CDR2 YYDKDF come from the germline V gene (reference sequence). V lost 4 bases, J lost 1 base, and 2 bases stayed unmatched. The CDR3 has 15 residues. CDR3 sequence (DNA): TGTGCCACCAGCATACTAGCGGGGGCCCAAGAGACCCAGTACTTC. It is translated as CATSILAGAQETQYF.

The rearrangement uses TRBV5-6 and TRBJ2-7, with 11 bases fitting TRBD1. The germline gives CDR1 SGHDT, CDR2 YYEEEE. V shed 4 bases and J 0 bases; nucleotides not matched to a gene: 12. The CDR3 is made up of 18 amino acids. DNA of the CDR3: TGTGCCAGCAGCATGGGACAGGGGGGTTTCTTCCCCTCCTACGAGCAGTACTTC. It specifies CASSMGQGGFFPSYEQYF.

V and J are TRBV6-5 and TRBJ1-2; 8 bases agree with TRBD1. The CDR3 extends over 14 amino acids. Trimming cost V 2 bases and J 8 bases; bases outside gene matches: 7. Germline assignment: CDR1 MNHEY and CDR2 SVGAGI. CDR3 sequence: CASSYPGQGRGYTF. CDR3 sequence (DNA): TGTGCCAGCAGTTACCCCGGACAGGGCCGCGGCTACACCTTC.

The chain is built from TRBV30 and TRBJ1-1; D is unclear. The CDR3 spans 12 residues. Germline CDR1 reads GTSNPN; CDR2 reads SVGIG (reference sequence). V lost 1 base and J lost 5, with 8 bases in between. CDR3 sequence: CAWSAVRTEAFF. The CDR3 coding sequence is TGTGCCTGGAGTGCAGTGAGGACTGAAGCTTTCTTT.

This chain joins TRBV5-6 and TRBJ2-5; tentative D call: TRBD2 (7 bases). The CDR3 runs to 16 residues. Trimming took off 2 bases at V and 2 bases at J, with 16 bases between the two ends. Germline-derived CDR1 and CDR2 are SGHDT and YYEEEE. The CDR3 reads CASSFPPGGLQETQYF. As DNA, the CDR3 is TGTGCCAGCAGCTTCCCCCCGGGGGGCCTACAAGAGACCCAGTACTTC.

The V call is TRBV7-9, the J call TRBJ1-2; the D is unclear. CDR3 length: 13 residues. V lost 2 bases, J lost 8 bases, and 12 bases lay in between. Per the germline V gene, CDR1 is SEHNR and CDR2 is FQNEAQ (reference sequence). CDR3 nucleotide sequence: TGTGCCAGCAGCTTAAAAGCCCACGAAGGCTACACCTTC. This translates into CASSLKAHEGYTF.

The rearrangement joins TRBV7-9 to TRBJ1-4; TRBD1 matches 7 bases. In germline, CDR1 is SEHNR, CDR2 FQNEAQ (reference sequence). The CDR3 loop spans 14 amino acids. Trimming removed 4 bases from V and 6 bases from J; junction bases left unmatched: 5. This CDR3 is CASSSQGMDEKLFF. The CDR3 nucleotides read TGTGCCAGCAGCTCACAGGGGATGGATGAAAAACTGTTTTTT.

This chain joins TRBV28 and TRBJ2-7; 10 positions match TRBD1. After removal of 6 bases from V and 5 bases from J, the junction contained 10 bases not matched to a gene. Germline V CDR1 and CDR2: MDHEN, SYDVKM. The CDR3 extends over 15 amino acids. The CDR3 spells CASRTLGTGVHEQYF. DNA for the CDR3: TGTGCCAGCAGGACTCTGGGGACAGGGGTCCACGAGCAGTACTTC.

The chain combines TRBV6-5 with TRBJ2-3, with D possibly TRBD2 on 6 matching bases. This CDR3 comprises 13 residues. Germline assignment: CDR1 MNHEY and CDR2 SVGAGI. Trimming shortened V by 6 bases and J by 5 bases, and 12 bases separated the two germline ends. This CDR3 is CASRDYLGDTQYF. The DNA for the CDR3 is TGTGCCAGCAGGGACTACCTGGGAGATACGCAGTATTTT.

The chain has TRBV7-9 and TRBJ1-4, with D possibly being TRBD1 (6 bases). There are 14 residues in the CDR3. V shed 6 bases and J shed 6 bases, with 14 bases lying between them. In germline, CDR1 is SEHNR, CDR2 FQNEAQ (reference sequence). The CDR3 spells CASRQQGSYEKLFF. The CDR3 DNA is TGTGCCAGCAGACAGCAGGGGAGTTATGAAAAACTGTTTTTT.

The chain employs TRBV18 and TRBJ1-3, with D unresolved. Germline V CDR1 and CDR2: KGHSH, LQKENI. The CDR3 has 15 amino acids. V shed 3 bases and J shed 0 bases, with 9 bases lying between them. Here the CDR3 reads CASSPNQNSGNTIYF. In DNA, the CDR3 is TGTGCCAGCTCACCCAATCAGAACTCTGGAAACACCATATATTTT.

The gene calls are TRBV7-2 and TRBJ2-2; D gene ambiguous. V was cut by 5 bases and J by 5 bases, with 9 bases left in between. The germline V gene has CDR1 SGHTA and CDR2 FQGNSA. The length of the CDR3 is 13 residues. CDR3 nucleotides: TGTGCCAGCAGCCCCCGTAGTACCGGGGAGCTGTTTTTT. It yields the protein CASSPRSTGELFF.

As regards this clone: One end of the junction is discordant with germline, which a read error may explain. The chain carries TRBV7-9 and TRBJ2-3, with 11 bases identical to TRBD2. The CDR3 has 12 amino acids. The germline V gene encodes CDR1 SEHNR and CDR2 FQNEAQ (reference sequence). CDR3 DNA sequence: TGTGCCAGCAGCCGAGAGGGACTAGCGGCCGTCTGG. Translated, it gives CASSREGLAAVW.

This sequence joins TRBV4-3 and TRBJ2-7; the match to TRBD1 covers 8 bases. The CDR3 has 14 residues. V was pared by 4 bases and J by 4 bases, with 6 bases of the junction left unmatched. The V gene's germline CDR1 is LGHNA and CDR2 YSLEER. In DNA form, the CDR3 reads TGCGCCAGCAGCCTAGGACAGGGTGTGTACGAGCAGTACTTC. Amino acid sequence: CASSLGQGVYEQYF.

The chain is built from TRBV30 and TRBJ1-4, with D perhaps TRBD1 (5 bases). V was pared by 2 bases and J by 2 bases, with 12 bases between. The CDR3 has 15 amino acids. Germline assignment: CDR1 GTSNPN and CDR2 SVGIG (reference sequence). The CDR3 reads CAWSQRRGTNEKLFF. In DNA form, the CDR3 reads TGTGCCTGGAGTCAACGTAGGGGCACTAATGAAAAACTGTTTTTT. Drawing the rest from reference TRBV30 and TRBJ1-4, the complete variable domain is SQTIHQWPATLVQPVGSPLSLECTVEGTSNPNLYWYRQAAGRGLQLLFYSVGIGQISSEVPQNLSASRPQDRQFILSSKKLLLSDSGFYLCAWSQRRGTNEKLFFGSGTQLSVL.

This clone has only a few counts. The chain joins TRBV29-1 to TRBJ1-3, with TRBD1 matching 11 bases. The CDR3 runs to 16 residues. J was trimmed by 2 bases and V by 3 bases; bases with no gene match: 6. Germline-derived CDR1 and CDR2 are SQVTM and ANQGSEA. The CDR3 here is CSVDMGDRGAGNTIYF. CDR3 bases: TGCAGCGTTGATATGGGGGACAGGGGGGCTGGAAACACCATATATTTT.

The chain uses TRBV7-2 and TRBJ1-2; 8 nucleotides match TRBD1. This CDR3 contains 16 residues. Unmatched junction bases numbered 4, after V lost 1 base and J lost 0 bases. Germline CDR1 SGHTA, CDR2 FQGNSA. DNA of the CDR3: TGTGCCAGCAGCTTAGAGACAGGGGAACCTAACTATGGCTACACCTTC. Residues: CASSLETGEPNYGYTF.

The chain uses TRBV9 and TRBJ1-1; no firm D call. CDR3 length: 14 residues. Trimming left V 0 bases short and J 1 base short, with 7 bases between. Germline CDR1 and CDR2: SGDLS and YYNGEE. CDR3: CASSVVVTNTEAFF. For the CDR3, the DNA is TGTGCCAGCAGCGTAGTAGTTACGAACACTGAAGCTTTCTTT.

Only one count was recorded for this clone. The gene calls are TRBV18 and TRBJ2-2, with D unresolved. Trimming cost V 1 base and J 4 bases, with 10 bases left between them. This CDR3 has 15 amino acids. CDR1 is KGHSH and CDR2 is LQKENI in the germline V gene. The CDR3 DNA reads TGTGCCAGCTCACCACAAGTGTCGGGCACCGGGGAGCTGTTTTTT. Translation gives CASSPQVSGTGELFF. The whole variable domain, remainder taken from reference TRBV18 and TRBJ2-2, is NAGVMQNPRHLVRRRGQEARLRCSPMKGHSHVYWYRQLPEEGLKFMVYLQKENIIDESGMPKERFSAEFPKEGPSILRIQQVVRGDSAAYFCASSPQVSGTGELFFGEGSRLTVL.

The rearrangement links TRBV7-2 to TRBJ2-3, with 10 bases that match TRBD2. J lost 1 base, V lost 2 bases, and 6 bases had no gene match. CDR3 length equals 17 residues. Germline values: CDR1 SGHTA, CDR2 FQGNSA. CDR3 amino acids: CASSLSHTSGGTDTQYF. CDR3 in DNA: TGTGCCAGCAGCTTAAGCCATACTAGCGGGGGCACAGATACGCAGTATTTT. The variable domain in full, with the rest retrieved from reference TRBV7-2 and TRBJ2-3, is GAGVSQSPSNKVTEKGKDVELRCDPISGHTALYWYRQSLGQGLEFLIYFQGNSAPDKSGLPSDRFSAERTGGSVSTLTIQRTQQEDSAVYLCASSLSHTSGGTDTQYFGPGTRLTVL.

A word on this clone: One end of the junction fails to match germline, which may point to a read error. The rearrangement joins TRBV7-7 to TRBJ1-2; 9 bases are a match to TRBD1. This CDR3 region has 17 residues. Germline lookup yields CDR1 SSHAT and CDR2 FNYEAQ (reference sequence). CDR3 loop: CASSSNRDRDRVVGYTF. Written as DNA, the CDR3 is TGTGCTAGCAGCTCTAACCGGGACAGGGATCGAGTGGTTGGCTACACCTTC.

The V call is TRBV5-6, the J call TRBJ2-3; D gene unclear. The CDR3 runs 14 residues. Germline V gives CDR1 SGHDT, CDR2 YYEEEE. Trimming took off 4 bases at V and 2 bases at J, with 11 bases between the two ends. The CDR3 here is CASSPRVLTDTQYF. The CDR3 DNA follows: TGTGCCAGCAGCCCCCGGGTCCTCACAGATACGCAGTATTTT.

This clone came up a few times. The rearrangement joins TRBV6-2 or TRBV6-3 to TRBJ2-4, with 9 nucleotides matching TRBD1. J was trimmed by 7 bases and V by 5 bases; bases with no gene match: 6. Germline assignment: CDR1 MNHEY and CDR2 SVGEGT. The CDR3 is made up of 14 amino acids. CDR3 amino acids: CASSPGTGRNIQYF. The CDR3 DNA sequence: TGTGCCAGCAGTCCCGGGACAGGGAGGAACATTCAGTACTTC.

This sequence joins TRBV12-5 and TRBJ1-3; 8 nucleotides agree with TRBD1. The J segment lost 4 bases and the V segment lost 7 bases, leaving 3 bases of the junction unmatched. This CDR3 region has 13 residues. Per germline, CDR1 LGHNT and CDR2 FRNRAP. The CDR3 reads CASVGDRGNTIYF. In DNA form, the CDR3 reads TGTGCTAGTGTGGGGGACAGGGGAAACACCATATATTTT.

The CDR3 DNA is TGTGCCAGCAGCTTGGGGGGGAGGGACCACTATGGCTACACCTTC. Protein: CASSLGGRDHYGYTF. V and J are TRBV5-4 and TRBJ1-2; D might be TRBD1 (5 bases). The CDR3 extends over 15 amino acids. V lost 0 bases and J lost 3, with 12 bases in between. Germline lookup yields CDR1 SGHNT and CDR2 YYREEE (reference sequence).

The CDR3 coding sequence is TGTGCCAGCAGCCCCGAGACGGGACAGCCCTACGAGCAGTACTTC. Its translation is CASSPETGQPYEQYF. The chain joins TRBV6-5 to TRBJ2-7, with 7 nucleotides matching TRBD1. The V gene's germline CDR1 is MNHEY and CDR2 SVGAGI. V dropped 6 bases and J dropped 2; count of bases not matched to a gene: 10. The CDR3 covers 15 residues.

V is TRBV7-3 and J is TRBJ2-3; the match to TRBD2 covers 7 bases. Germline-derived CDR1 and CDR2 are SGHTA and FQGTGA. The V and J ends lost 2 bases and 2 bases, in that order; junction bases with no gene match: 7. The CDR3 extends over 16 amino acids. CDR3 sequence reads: CASSLFGGGATDTQYF. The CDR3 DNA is TGTGCCAGCAGCTTATTCGGCGGGGGTGCCACAGATACGCAGTATTTT.